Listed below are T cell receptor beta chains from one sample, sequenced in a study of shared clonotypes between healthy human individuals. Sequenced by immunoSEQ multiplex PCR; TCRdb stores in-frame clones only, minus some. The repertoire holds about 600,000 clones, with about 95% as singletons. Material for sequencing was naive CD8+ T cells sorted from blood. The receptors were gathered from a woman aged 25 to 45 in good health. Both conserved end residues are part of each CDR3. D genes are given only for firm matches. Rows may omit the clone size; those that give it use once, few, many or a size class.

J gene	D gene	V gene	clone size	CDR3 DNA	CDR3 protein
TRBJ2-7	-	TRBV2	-	TGTGCCACACCCCGGGGCAGAGGAACCTACGAGCAGTACTTC	CATPRGRGTYEQYF
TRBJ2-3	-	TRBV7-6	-	TGTGCCAGCACTCCCCCCCCCACCGGTGGGCCCGCAGATACGCAGTATTTT	CASTPPPTGGPADTQYF
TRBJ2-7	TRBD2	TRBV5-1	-	TGCGCCAGCAGAGCGGGACCCCCGGATTTTTCCTACGAGCAGTACTTC	CASRAGPPDFSYEQYF
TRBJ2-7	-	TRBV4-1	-	TGCGCCAGCAGCCAAGATGCAGAGGTGGGGGAGCAGTACTTC	CASSQDAEVGEQYF
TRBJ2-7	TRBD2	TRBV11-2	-	TGTGCCAGCAGCTTAGTTACGGGGGGGGCTAACGAGCAGTACTTC	CASSLVTGGANEQYF
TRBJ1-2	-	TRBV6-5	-	TGTGCCAGCAGTTACCTGGGGGATGGCTATGGCTACACCTTC	CASSYLGDGYGYTF
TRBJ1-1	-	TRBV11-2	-	TGTGCCAGCAGTTCGAATTGGGGACACATGAACACTGAAGCTTTCTTT	CASSSNWGHMNTEAFF
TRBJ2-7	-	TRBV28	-	TGTGCCAGCAGTTCCGGGAGTTCCTACGAGCAGTACTTC	CASSSGSSYEQYF
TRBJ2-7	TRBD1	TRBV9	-	TGTGCCAGCAGCGGCCGGGACAGGGCCTACGAGCAGTACTTC	CASSGRDRAYEQYF
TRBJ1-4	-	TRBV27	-	TGTGCCAGCAGTTTAGGGTCTAATGAAAAACTGTTTTTT	CASSLGSNEKLFF
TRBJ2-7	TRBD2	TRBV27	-	TGTGCCAGCAGATTAGCGGGAGGGGAATTTTACGAGCAGTACTTC	CASRLAGGEFYEQYF
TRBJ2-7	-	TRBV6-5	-	TGTGCCAGCAGTTACTCGAGTCTAGGCGAGCAGTACTTC	CASSYSSLGEQYF
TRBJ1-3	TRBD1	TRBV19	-	TGTGCCAGTAGTATCTCGCTAAATGGACAGGGCTCTGGAAACACCATATATTTT	CASSISLNGQGSGNTIYF
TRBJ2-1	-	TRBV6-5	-	TGTGCCAGCAGACCGCTAGGGATCAATGAGCAGTTCTTC	CASRPLGINEQFF
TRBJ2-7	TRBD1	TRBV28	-	TGTGCCAGCAGTTTAGTCGATAGGGGGCTAGGTGAGCAGTACTTC	CASSLVDRGLGEQYF
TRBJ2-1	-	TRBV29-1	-	TGCAGCGTTGGGCCTGGCGGCAATGAGCAGTTCTTC	CSVGPGGNEQFF
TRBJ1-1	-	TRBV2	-	TGTGCCAGCAGTGATGCAGGCCTAGAGAACACTGAAGCTTTCTTT	CASSDAGLENTEAFF
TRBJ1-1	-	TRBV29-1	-	TGCAGCGTTGATGGGCTTGGAGAATATCCCATGAACACTGAAGCTTTCTTT	CSVDGLGEYPMNTEAFF
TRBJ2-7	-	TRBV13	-	TGTGCCAGCAGTCAAGTTCAGGGGGGTAGCTACGAGCAGTACTTC	CASSQVQGGSYEQYF
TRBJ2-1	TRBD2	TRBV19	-	TGTGCCAGTAGTATTGTCTCGGCTAGCGGGGTTCCCAATGAGCAGTTCTTC	CASSIVSASGVPNEQFF
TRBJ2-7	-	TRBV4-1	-	TGCGCCAGCAGCCAAGATACAGGGTCCTCCTACGAGCAGTACTTC	CASSQDTGSSYEQYF
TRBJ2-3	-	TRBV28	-	TGTGCCAGCAGTTTGGTGAGGGCTGGAGATACGCAGTATTTT	CASSLVRAGDTQYF
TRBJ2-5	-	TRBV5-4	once	TGTGCCAGCAGCTTGGCCTCGGCGTACCAAGAGACCCAGTACTTC	CASSLASAYQETQYF
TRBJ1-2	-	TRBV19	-	TGTGCCAGTAGTATAGACAGGGGCGTTGGCTACACCTTC	CASSIDRGVGYTF
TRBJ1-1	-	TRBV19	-	TGTGCCAGTAGTGTACTAGGTCCCACTGAAGCTTTCTTT	CASSVLGPTEAFF
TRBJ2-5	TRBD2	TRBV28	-	TGTGCCAGCAGTTTAGAAATAGCGGGAAGGCAAGAGACCCAGTACTTC	CASSLEIAGRQETQYF
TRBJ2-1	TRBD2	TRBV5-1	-	TGCGCCAGCAGCTTGGTCCCACTAGCGGAACCTCACAATGAGCAGTTCTTC	CASSLVPLAEPHNEQFF
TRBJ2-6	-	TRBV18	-	TGTGCCAGCTCCAACTCGGGCGTGAACTCTGGGGCCAACGTCCTGACTTTC	CASSNSGVNSGANVLTF
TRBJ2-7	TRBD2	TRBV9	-	TGTGCCAGCTCCTACCAAGCGGGGAGCTACGAGCAGTACTTC	CASSYQAGSYEQYF
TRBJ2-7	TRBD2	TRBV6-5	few	TGTGCCAGCAGCGAAGGGACTACCTACGAGCAGTACTTC	CASSEGTTYEQYF
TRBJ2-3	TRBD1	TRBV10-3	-	TGTGCCATCAGTGAGAAATGGACAGGGGTTAGACCTTTT	CAISEKWTGVRPF
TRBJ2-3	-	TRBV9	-	TGTGCCAGCAGCGAGGGGTTAGGGGGTAGGGCAGATACGCAGTATTTT	CASSEGLGGRADTQYF
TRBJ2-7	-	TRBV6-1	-	TGTGCCAGCAGTGAAGGGACAGCCCCGCGCGAGCAGTACTTC	CASSEGTAPREQYF
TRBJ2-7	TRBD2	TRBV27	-	TGTGCCAGCAGTTTTACTAGCGGGAGCTACGAGCAGTACTTC	CASSFTSGSYEQYF
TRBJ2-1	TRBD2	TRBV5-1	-	TGCGCCAGCAGCACCAACCCTAGCGGACCCTACAATGAGCAGTTCTTC	CASSTNPSGPYNEQFF
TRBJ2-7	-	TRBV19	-	TGTGCCAGTAATAAATATGGGGACGGCGAGCAGTACTTC	CASNKYGDGEQYF
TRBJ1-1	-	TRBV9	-	TGTGCCAGCAGCCCGTCAGACATGAACACTGAAGCTTTCTTT	CASSPSDMNTEAFF
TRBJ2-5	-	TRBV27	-	TGTGCCAGCAGGCCCCAACCACAGGGCGGTCAAGAGACCCAGTACTTC	CASRPQPQGGQETQYF
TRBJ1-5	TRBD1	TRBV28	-	TGTGCCAGCAGTGAATCAGGGGGCGGGCCTTCCGTCCAGCCCCAGCATTTT	CASSESGGGPSVQPQHF
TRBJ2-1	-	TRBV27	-	TGTGCCAGCAGTTTGGGGGGATACAATGAGCAGTTCTTC	CASSLGGYNEQFF
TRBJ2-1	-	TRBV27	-	TGTGCCAGCGGTCAAAGCGCGGTGGGTGAGCAGTTCTTC	CASGQSAVGEQFF
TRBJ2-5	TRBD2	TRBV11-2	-	TGTGCCAGCAGCTTAGAGGTTAGCGGGAGTTCTGAAGAGACCCAGTACTTC	CASSLEVSGSSEETQYF
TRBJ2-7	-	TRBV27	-	TGTGCCAGCAGTTTTGGGACATCTTCCTACGAGCAGTACTTC	CASSFGTSSYEQYF
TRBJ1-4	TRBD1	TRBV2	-	TGTGCCAGCAGCGAACAGGGGGCGGAGGGTGAAAAACTGTTTTTT	CASSEQGAEGEKLFF
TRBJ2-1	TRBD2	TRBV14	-	TGTGCCAGCTCTAGCGGGGGCCCTAATGAGCAGTTCTTC	CASSSGGPNEQFF
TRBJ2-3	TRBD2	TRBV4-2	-	TGTGCCAGCAGCCAGACTGGACTAGCGGGATTGGATACGCAGTATTTT	CASSQTGLAGLDTQYF
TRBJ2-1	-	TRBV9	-	TGTGCCAGCAGCGTATACTCGGGGCAGGGCTTTGAGCAGTTCTTC	CASSVYSGQGFEQFF
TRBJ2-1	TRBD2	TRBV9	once	TGTGCCAGCAGCCTCGGGACTAGCGGGAGGTACAATGAGCAGTTCTTC	CASSLGTSGRYNEQFF
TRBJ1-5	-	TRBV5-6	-	TGTGCCAGCAGCTCCTCAAGGGTTAGTCAGCCCCAGCATTTT	CASSSSRVSQPQHF
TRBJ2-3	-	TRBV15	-	TGTGCCACCAGAGGCCGGGTCGATACGCAGTATTTT	CATRGRVDTQYF
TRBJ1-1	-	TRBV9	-	TGTGCCAGCAGCCTCATAACGTCCCCGGACAGCGAAGCTTTCTTT	CASSLITSPDSEAFF
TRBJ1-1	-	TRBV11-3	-	TGTGCCAGCAGCCCAGCCCCAGTGGCTGAAGCTTTCTTT	CASSPAPVAEAFF
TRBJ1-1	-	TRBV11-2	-	TGTGCCAGCAGCTTAGGAACAGGCTTCTTTGGCACTGAAGCTTTCTTT	CASSLGTGFFGTEAFF
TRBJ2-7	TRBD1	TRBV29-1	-	TGCAGCGTTGAGCGGACAGGGGGCAACGAGCAGTACTTC	CSVERTGGNEQYF
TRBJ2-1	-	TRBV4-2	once	TGTGCCAGCAGCCAAGAGTCCGGGGTTTCCTACAATGAGCAGTTCTTC	CASSQESGVSYNEQFF
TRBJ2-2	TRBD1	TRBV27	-	TGTGCCAGCAGTTCCCGGACAGGAATCAACACCGGGGAGCTGTTTTTT	CASSSRTGINTGELFF
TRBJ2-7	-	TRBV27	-	TGTGCCAGCAGAACTACCGATACCTACGAGCAGTACTTC	CASRTTDTYEQYF